A single T cell receptor (beta chain) is shown here with its context. Sequencing used immunoSEQ multiplex PCR; TCRdb keeps in-frame clones, though not all of them. The sample lists approximately 93,000 clones, roughly 90% occurring once. This record belongs to a study of T cell changes during pregnancy in multiple sclerosis. The germline V gene encodes CDR1 SGHAT and CDR2 FQNNGV. Trimming cost V 3 bases and J 3 bases; bases outside gene matches: 4. The CDR3 consists of 15 residues. Specimen: peripheral blood, collected before pregnancy. This TCR was recovered from a female donor with multiple sclerosis, enrolled in a pregnancy study. V usage is TRBV11-2 and J usage is TRBJ2-2, with 7 bases aligning to TRBD1. Written as DNA, the CDR3 is TGTGCCAGCAGCTTGGCAACAGGGGACACCGGGGAGCTGTTTTTT. This codes for CASSLATGDTGELFF.